Each of the 30 T cell receptor beta chains below was sequenced from the same sample in a study of radiation and T cells in renal cell carcinoma. Measured with immunoSEQ multiplex PCR; TCRdb has only the in-frame clones, and not every one. The sample consists of 150,000 or so clones, about 88% of them appearing once. Described time point: baseline pretreatment blood. Treatment denoted: 15 Gy SBRT to primary tumor, nephrectomy 4 weeks later. Sequences were derived from blood, sampled from a patient whose treatment included radiotherapy and nephrectomy. Receptors were obtained from a woman in her 70s with renal cell carcinoma.

This clone was recorded only once. This chain uses TRBV11-3 with TRBJ2-6; D might be TRBD2 (6 bases). CDR1 and CDR2 from the germline V gene are SGHNT and YENEEA. V was pared by 5 bases and J by 1 base, with 9 bases between. There are 15 residues in the CDR3. The CDR3, as DNA: TGTGCCAGCAGCCACGGGGGATCTGGGGCCAACGTCCTGACTTTC. It encodes CASSHGGSGANVLTF.

The chain combines TRBV13 with TRBJ2-7; the match to TRBD1 covers 7 bases. The CDR3 totals 16 residues. Losses at the gene ends were 5 bases for V and 1 base for J; bases not matched to a gene: 11. The germline V gene has CDR1 PRHDT and CDR2 FYEKMQ (reference sequence). CDR3 DNA: TGTGCCAGCAGCGCTTCCGGGACAGTTTTATCCTACGAGCAGTACTTC. This gives the protein CASSASGTVLSYEQYF.

The CDR3 reads CASSDTGLGNTIYF. The CDR3 DNA reads as TGTGCCAGCAGCGATACAGGGCTAGGAAACACCATATATTTT. The rearrangement joins TRBV6-1 to TRBJ1-3, with D possibly matching TRBD1 (6 bases). V lost 6 bases to trimming and J lost 4 bases, with 13 bases between them. The CDR3 consists of 14 residues. CDR1 is MNHNS, CDR2 SASEGT, per germline.

V and J are TRBV9 and TRBJ2-1; the D is unclear. The V end was cut by 0 bases, the J end by 5 bases, with 12 bases between. The CDR3 runs to 15 residues. Germline-derived CDR1 and CDR2 are SGDLS and YYNGEE. The CDR3 region has the DNA TGTGCCAGCAGCGTAGATCCAGCTAGACACAATGAGCAGTTCTTC. This sequence encodes CASSVDPARHNEQFF. The whole variable domain, filled in from reference TRBV9 and TRBJ2-1, reads DSGVTQTPKHLITATGQRVTLRCSPRSGDLSVYWYQQSLDQGLQFLIQYYNGEERAKGNILERFSAQQFPDLHSELNLSSLELGDSALYFCASSVDPARHNEQFFGPGTRLTVL.

V usage is TRBV6-5 and J usage is TRBJ2-1; no clear D. Germline V gene sequence: CDR1 MNHEY, CDR2 SVGAGI. Trimming took off 4 bases at V and 0 bases at J, with 10 bases between the two ends. CDR3 size: 15 residues. CDR3 in DNA: TGTGCCAGCAGTTTGGACGGCAGCTCCTACAATGAGCAGTTCTTC. As protein: CASSLDGSSYNEQFF.

The chain carries TRBV15 and TRBJ2-7; D gene ambiguous. Deletions cut 5 bases from V and 3 bases from J, with 11 bases between. The CDR3 consists of 13 residues. Germline values: CDR1 LNHNV, CDR2 YYDKDF (reference sequence). The CDR3 DNA is TGTGCCACCAGCGCCGAGACCCACTACGAGCAGTACTTC. It yields the protein CATSAETHYEQYF.

In its sample, this clone was seen a few times. The chain joins TRBV5-1 to TRBJ2-1, with D possibly matching TRBD1 (5 bases). The CDR3 has 16 residues. Germline CDR1 reads SGHRS; CDR2 reads YFSETQ. The V gene lost 2 bases and the J gene lost 3 bases, with 15 bases spanning the gap. In DNA form, the CDR3 reads TGCGCCAGCAGCTTATCTAGTATGGGGCTCTACAATGAGCAGTTCTTC. Its translation is CASSLSSMGLYNEQFF.

This chain joins TRBV10-3 and TRBJ2-7; maybe TRBD2 (6 bases). CDR1 is ENHRY and CDR2 is SYGVKD in the germline V gene. The V end was cut by 0 bases, the J end by 3 bases, with 9 bases between. The CDR3 runs 14 residues. The CDR3 DNA sequence: TGTGCCATCAGTGAGTCGTCGGGAGTCTACGAGCAGTACTTC. This encodes CAISESSGVYEQYF.

The chain uses TRBV29-1 and TRBJ2-3; the match to TRBD2 covers 11 bases. The CDR3 has 15 amino acids. The germline V gene encodes CDR1 SQVTM and CDR2 ANQGSEA. Losses at the gene ends were 5 bases for V and 2 bases for J; bases not matched to a gene: 6. CDR3 nucleotide sequence: TGCAGCGTTATTGGGACTAGCGGATCCACAGATACGCAGTATTTT. Translation: CSVIGTSGSTDTQYF.

The chain recombines TRBV2 with TRBJ1-1; 7 bases are a match to TRBD1. After removal of 5 bases from V and 1 base from J, the junction contained 7 bases not matched to a gene. Germline V gene lookup returns CDR1 SNHLY and CDR2 FYNNEI. CDR3 length: 15 residues. The CDR3 coding sequence is TGTGCCAGCAGTCACCAACAGGGGAAGAACACTGAAGCTTTCTTT. Protein: CASSHQQGKNTEAFF.

The gene calls are TRBV28 and TRBJ2-3, with D maybe TRBD1 (5 bases). CDR3 length: 14 residues. Trimming took off 7 bases at V and 0 bases at J, with 11 bases between the two ends. CDR1 is MDHEN and CDR2 is SYDVKM in the germline V gene. The CDR3 sequence: CASTVQGSTDTQYF. CDR3 nucleotides: TGTGCCAGCACGGTCCAGGGTAGCACAGATACGCAGTATTTT.

The V call is TRBV18, the J call TRBJ2-1; the D gene is possibly TRBD1 (5 bases). The CDR3 spans 14 residues. CDR1 and CDR2 from the germline V gene are KGHSH and LQKENI. The V end lost 2 bases, the J end lost 5 bases, and 10 bases lay between the germline ends. In DNA, the CDR3 is TGTGCCAGCTCACCAAGTAGACAGAACAATGAGCAGTTCTTC. Protein product: CASSPSRQNNEQFF.

The V gene is TRBV5-4, the J gene TRBJ2-5, with D perhaps assigned TRBD1 or TRBD2 (6 bases each). Trimming cost V 0 bases and J 5 bases, with 11 bases left between them. The CDR3 is made up of 14 amino acids. Looked up from germline, CDR1 is SGHNT and CDR2 is YYREEE (reference sequence). CDR3 sequence (DNA): TGTGCCAGCAGCTTGGAGAGGGGGGATGAGACCCAGTACTTC. This encodes CASSLERGDETQYF.

The rearrangement links TRBV6-4 to TRBJ1-4, with D tentatively TRBD1 (6 bases). The V gene's germline CDR1 is MRHNA and CDR2 SNTAGT. V gave up 10 bases and J gave up 8 bases, with 11 bases separating them. The CDR3 loop spans 11 amino acids. CDR3 protein: CATSDREKLFF. In DNA, the CDR3 is TGTGCCACCAGCGACAGGGAAAAACTGTTTTTT.

Concerning this clone: Other nucleotide sequences from this sample produce the same CDR3. V gene TRBV5-5 combines with J gene TRBJ1-2; D gene ambiguous. Germline V CDR1 and CDR2: SGHKS, YYEKEE (reference sequence). Deletions cut 2 bases from V and 2 bases from J, with 7 bases between. The CDR3 has 13 residues. DNA of the CDR3: TGTGCCAGCAGCTTAGAGGGAAACTATGGCTACACCTTC. It specifies CASSLEGNYGYTF.

The CDR3 here is CASGVRTATEAFF. The CDR3 nucleotides read TGTGCCAGCGGAGTTCGGACAGCCACTGAAGCTTTCTTT. The J gene is TRBJ1-1, the V gene TRBV7-9; tentatively, D is TRBD1 (6 bases). This CDR3 is built from 13 residues. Trimming removed 8 bases from V and 4 bases from J, with 14 bases in between. Germline V gene data show CDR1 as SEHNR and CDR2 as FQNEAQ (reference sequence).

This rearrangement joins TRBV7-9 to TRBJ1-3, with 8 bases identical to TRBD1. V trimming: 5 bases; J trimming: 1 base; junction bases outside the gene matches: 1. Germline V gene data show CDR1 as SEHNR and CDR2 as FQNEAQ (reference sequence). The length of the CDR3 is 14 residues. The CDR3 region has the DNA TGTGCCAGCAGCCGACAGGGGTCTGGAAACACCATATATTTT. It is translated as CASSRQGSGNTIYF.

This chain joins TRBV10-3 and TRBJ2-1; 7 bases fit TRBD2. This CDR3 region has 14 residues. Looked up from germline, CDR1 is ENHRY and CDR2 is SYGVKD. The CDR3 protein is CATREGSSYNEQFF. CDR3 coding DNA: TGTGCGACCAGGGAGGGGAGTTCCTACAATGAGCAGTTCTTC.

This clone was detected a few times. The genes are TRBV5-1 and TRBJ2-7; TRBD2 is a possible D gene (5 bases). V was cut by 0 bases and J by 0 bases, with 10 bases left in between. Looked up from germline, CDR1 is SGHRS and CDR2 is YFSETQ. The CDR3 has 15 amino acids. CDR3 DNA sequence: TGCGCCAGCAGCTTGGGAAGCGGTAGCTCCTACGAGCAGTACTTC. Its protein is CASSLGSGSSYEQYF.

This chain uses TRBV2 with TRBJ1-5; D unresolved. Germline CDR1 SNHLY, CDR2 FYNNEI. This CDR3 has 14 residues. Trimming left V 6 bases short and J 2 bases short, with 11 bases between. The CDR3 loop reads CASRPDWGNQPQHF. DNA for the CDR3: TGTGCCAGCAGACCCGACTGGGGCAATCAGCCCCAGCATTTT.

V gene TRBV5-1 combines with J gene TRBJ2-3; D not certain. Germline V gene lookup returns CDR1 SGHRS and CDR2 YFSETQ. The CDR3 extends over 14 amino acids. V lost 1 base, J lost 2 bases, and 8 bases lay in between. The CDR3 reads CASSLRSNTDTQYF. The CDR3 coding sequence is TGCGCCAGCAGCTTGCGTAGTAACACAGATACGCAGTATTTT.

The V and J genes are TRBV6-4 and TRBJ2-2, with D perhaps given as TRBD1 or TRBD2 (5 bases each). The CDR3 is 15 amino acids. Trimming removed 3 bases from V and 4 bases from J, with 12 bases in between. Germline V gives CDR1 MRHNA, CDR2 SNTAGT. The CDR3 DNA reads TGTGCCAGCAGTGAATATGGGGGACCCACCGGGGAGCTGTTTTTT. Amino acids: CASSEYGGPTGELFF.

The genes are TRBV29-1 and TRBJ1-1; D gene uncertain. CDR3 length: 13 amino acids. The V gene's germline CDR1 is SQVTM and CDR2 ANQGSEA. V gave up 6 bases and J gave up 2 bases, with 13 bases separating them. CDR3 in amino acids: CSVDRLRNTEAFF. CDR3 sequence (DNA): TGCAGCGTGGACCGACTCAGAAACACTGAAGCTTTCTTT.

V gene TRBV5-1 combines with J gene TRBJ2-1; D possibly uses TRBD1 or TRBD2 (5 bases each). CDR3 length: 16 residues. The V gene's germline CDR1 is SGHRS and CDR2 YFSETQ. V dropped 1 base and J dropped 7 bases, with 18 bases sitting between them. CDR3 sequence (DNA): TGCGCCAGCAGCTTGCGTGGGACCCTCGAGGGTAATGAGCAGTTCTTC. As protein: CASSLRGTLEGNEQFF.

The V gene is TRBV7-8, the J gene TRBJ2-7; 10 nucleotides align to TRBD1. CDR3 length equals 15 residues. Per the germline V gene, CDR1 is SGHVS and CDR2 is FQNEAQ. The trim removed 4 bases at V and 5 bases at J, leaving 8 bases unmatched. The DNA for the CDR3 is TGTGCCAGCAGCTCCTACGACAGGGGGCAAGACGAGCAGTACTTC. Its protein is CASSSYDRGQDEQYF.

V gene TRBV30 combines with J gene TRBJ2-1; possibly TRBD1 or TRBD2 for D (5 bases each). The CDR3 consists of 16 residues. Trimming removed 2 bases at V and 0 bases at J, with 14 bases between. Germline V gene sequence: CDR1 GTSNPN, CDR2 SVGIG (reference sequence). For the CDR3, the DNA is TGTGCCTGGAGTCCTACAGGACTTAGCTCCTACAATGAGCAGTTCTTC. Residues: CAWSPTGLSSYNEQFF.

The chain couples TRBV19 to TRBJ1-6; TRBD1 matches 7 bases. Germline values: CDR1 LNHDA, CDR2 SQIVND (reference sequence). CDR3 length equals 15 residues. Trimming took 7 bases from V and 4 from J; bases not matched to a gene: 7. CDR3 bases: TGTGCCAGTACCAGGGGGGGGTCTTATAATTCACCCCTCCACTTT. This sequence encodes CASTRGGSYNSPLHF.

The chain is built from TRBV15 and TRBJ2-5; 12 bases match TRBD2. This CDR3 has 15 residues. CDR1 and CDR2 from the germline V gene are LNHNV and YYDKDF (reference sequence). V shed 8 bases, J shed 3 bases, and the junction held 7 bases outside the gene matches. The CDR3 coding sequence is TGTGCCACCGGCCGACCTAGCGGGGGGGAAGAGACCCAGTACTTC. Amino acid sequence: CATGRPSGGEETQYF.

The DNA of the CDR3 is TGTGCCAGCAGTTACCCTGGGCAAATGAACACTGAAGCTTTCTTT. It is translated as CASSYPGQMNTEAFF. This chain connects TRBV6-5 to TRBJ1-1; no definite D call. V was clipped by 2 bases and J by 0 bases, with 10 bases between them. The germline CDR1 and CDR2 sequences are MNHEY and SVGAGI. CDR3 size: 15 residues.

This clone was seen a few times. This rearrangement joins TRBV28 to TRBJ1-5, with D possibly matching TRBD1 (5 bases). V was trimmed by 8 bases and J by 9 bases, leaving 14 bases between them. The CDR3 extends over 12 amino acids. Germline V gene data show CDR1 as MDHEN and CDR2 as SYDVKM. CDR3 bases: TGTGCCAGCGATACAGGTCTTACGCCCCAGCATTTT. This encodes CASDTGLTPQHF.